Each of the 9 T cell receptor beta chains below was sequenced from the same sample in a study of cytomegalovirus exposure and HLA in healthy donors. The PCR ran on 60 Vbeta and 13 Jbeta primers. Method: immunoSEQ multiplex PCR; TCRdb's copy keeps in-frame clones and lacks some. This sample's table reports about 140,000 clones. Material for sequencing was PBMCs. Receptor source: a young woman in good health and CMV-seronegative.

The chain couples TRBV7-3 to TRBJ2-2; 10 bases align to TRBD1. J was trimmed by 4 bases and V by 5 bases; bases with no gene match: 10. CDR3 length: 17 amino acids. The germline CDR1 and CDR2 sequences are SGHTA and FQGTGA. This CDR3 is CASSENPGTGATGELFF. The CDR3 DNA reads TGTGCCAGCAGCGAAAATCCCGGGACAGGGGCCACCGGGGAGCTGTTTTTT.

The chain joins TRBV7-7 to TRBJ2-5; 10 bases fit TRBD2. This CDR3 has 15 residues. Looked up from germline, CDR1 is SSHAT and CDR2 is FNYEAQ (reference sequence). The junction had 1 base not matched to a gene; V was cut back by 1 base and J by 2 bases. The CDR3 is CASSLVAGGQETQYF. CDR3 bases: TGTGCCAGCAGCTTAGTAGCGGGAGGACAAGAGACCCAGTACTTC.

As DNA, the CDR3 is TGTGCCAGCAGCCTCGGACAGGGCACCCTTTCAACTAATGAAAAACTGTTTTTT. It codes for CASSLGQGTLSTNEKLFF. The chain joins TRBV13 to TRBJ1-4; 8 bases agree with TRBD1. The V gene's germline CDR1 is PRHDT and CDR2 FYEKMQ (reference sequence). The V gene end was trimmed by 5 bases and the J gene end by 0 bases; junction bases not matched to a gene: 11. The CDR3 is 18 amino acids.

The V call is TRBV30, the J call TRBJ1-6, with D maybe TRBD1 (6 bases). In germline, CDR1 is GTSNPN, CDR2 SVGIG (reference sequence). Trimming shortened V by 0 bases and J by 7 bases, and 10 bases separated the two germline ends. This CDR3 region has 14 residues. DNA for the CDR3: TGTGCCTGGAGTGTCCGGGACACAAATTCACCCCTCCACTTT. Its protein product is CAWSVRDTNSPLHF.

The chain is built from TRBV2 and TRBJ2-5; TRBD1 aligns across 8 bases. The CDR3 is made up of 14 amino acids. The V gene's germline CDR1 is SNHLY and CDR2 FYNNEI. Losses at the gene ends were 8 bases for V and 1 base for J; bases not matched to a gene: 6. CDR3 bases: TGTGCCAGCGGGGGGACAGGCTCCCAAGAGACCCAGTACTTC. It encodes CASGGTGSQETQYF.

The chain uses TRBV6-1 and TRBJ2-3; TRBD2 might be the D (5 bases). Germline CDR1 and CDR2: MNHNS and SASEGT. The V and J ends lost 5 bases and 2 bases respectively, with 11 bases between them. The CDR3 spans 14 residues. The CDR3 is CASSLLAYTDTQYF. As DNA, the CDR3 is TGTGCCAGCAGTCTTTTAGCGTACACAGATACGCAGTATTTT.

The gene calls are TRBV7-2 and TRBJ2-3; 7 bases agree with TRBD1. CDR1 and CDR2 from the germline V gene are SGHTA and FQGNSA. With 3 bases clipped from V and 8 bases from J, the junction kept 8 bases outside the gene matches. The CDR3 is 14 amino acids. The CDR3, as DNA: TGTGCCAGCAGCTTCGGCCCTTACAGGGGTACGCAGTATTTT. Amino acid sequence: CASSFGPYRGTQYF.

The CDR3 reads CASSANAGTKNIQYF. The DNA of the CDR3 is TGTGCCAGCAGTGCCAACGCCGGGACTAAAAACATTCAGTACTTC. The chain combines TRBV6-1 with TRBJ2-4, with a possible D match to TRBD2 (6 bases). CDR1 and CDR2 (germline): MNHNS, SASEGT. The V and J ends lost 4 bases and 4 bases respectively, with 14 bases between them. The CDR3 length is 15 residues.

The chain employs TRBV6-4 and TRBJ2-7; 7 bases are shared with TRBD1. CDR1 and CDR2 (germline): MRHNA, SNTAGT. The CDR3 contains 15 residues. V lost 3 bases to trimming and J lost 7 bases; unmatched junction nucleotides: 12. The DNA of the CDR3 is TGTGCCAGCAGTGAAACATGGACAGGCCCCCAGGAGCAGTACTTC. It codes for CASSETWTGPQEQYF.